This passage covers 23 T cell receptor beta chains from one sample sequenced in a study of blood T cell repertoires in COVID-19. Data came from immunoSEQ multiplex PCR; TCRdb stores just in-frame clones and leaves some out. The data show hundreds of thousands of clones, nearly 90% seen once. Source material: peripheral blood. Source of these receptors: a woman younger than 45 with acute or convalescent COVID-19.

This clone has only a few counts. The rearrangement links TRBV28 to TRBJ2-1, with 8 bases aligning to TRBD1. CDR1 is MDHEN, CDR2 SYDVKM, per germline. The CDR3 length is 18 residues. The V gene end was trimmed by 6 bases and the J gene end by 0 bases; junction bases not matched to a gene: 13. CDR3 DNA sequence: TGTGCCAGCAGGCCCCATTTTCGGACAGGGAGCTCCTACAATGAGCAGTTCTTC. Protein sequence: CASRPHFRTGSSYNEQFF.

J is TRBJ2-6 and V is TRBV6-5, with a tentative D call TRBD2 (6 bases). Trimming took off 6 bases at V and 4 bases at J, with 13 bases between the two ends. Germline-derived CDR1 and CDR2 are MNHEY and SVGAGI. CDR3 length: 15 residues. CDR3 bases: TGTGCCAGCAGCGCGACGGGAGACGGGGCCAACGTCCTGACTTTC. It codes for CASSATGDGANVLTF.

The CDR3 sequence is CASSFGSGYEQYF. The CDR3 DNA reads as TGTGCCAGCAGTTTCGGGAGTGGCTACGAGCAGTACTTC. The rearrangement joins TRBV27 to TRBJ2-7, with D perhaps matching TRBD2 (6 bases). V lost 3 bases to trimming and J lost 3 bases, with 9 bases between them. This CDR3 is built from 13 residues. Looked up from germline, CDR1 is MNHEY and CDR2 is SMNVEV (reference sequence).

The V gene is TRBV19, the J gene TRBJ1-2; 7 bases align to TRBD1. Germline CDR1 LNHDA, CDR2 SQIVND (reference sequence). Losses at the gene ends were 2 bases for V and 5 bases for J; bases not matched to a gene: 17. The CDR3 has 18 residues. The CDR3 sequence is CASSIRNTGARAQYGYTF. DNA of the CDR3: TGTGCCAGTAGTATAAGAAATACAGGGGCCAGAGCCCAATATGGCTACACCTTC. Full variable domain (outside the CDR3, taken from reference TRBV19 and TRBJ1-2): DGGITQSPKYLFRKEGQNVTLSCEQNLNHDAMYWYRQDPGQGLRLIYYSQIVNDFQKGDIAEGYSVSREKKESFPLTVTSAQKNPTAFYLCASSIRNTGARAQYGYTFGSGTRLTVV.

The CDR3: CASSRTGSTGANVLTF. CDR3 nucleotides: TGCGCCAGCAGCCGGACGGGATCGACTGGGGCCAACGTCCTGACTTTC. This chain joins TRBV4-3 and TRBJ2-6, with a weak D call TRBD2 (5 bases). V was trimmed by 4 bases and J by 2 bases, leaving 12 bases between them. Germline V gene data show CDR1 as LGHNA and CDR2 as YSLEER. The CDR3 length is 16 residues.

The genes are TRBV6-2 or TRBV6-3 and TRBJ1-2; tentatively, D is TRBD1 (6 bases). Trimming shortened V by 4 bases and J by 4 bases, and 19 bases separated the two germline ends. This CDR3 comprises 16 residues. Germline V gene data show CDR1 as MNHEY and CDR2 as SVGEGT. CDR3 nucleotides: TGTGCCAGCAGTTGGGGACACAACTCCCTACTCTATGGCTACACCTTC. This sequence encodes CASSWGHNSLLYGYTF.

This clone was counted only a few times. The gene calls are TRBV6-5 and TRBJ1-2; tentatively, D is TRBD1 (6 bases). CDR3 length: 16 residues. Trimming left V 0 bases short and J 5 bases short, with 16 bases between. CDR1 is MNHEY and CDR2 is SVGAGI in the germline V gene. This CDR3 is CASSYSMVGGQYGYTF. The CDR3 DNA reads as TGTGCCAGCAGTTACTCGATGGTCGGGGGGCAGTATGGCTACACCTTC.

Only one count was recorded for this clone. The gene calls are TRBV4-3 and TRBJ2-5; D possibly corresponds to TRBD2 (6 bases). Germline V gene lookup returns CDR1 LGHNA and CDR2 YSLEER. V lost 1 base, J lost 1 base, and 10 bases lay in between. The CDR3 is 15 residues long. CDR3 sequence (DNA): TGCGCCAGCAGCCAAGCGGGGGAGCCCCAAGAGACCCAGTACTTC. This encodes CASSQAGEPQETQYF.

The CDR3, as DNA: TGTGCCAGCAGCTCTAGGGCGGGACTAGCGGGAGGTAGTGAGCAGTTCTTC. As protein: CASSSRAGLAGGSEQFF. This chain links TRBV5-4 with TRBJ2-1; 15 bases are a match to TRBD2. CDR1 SGHNT and CDR2 YYREEE come from the germline V gene (reference sequence). The junction had 10 bases not matched to a gene; V was cut back by 3 bases and J by 9 bases. The CDR3 covers 17 residues. Filled out from reference TRBV5-4 and TRBJ2-1, the complete variable domain reads ETGVTQSPTHLIKTRGQQVTLRCSSQSGHNTVSWYQQALGQGPQFIFQYYREEENGRGNFPPRFSGLQFPNYSSELNVNALELDDSALYLCASSSRAGLAGGSEQFFGPGTRLTVL.

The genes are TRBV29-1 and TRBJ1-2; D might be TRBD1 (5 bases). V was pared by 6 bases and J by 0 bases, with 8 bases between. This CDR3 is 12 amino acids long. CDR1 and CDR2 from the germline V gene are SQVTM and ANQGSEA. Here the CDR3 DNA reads TGCAGCGTCCTGACAGCTAACTATGGCTACACCTTC. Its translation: CSVLTANYGYTF.

CDR3 DNA: TGTGCCATCAGTGAGTCTGCGGAATATGGCTACACCTTC. Its translation is CAISESAEYGYTF. The V gene is TRBV10-3, the J gene TRBJ1-2; D remains ambiguous. The V end lost 0 bases, the J end lost 5 bases, and 7 bases lay between the germline ends. Germline loops: CDR1 ENHRY, CDR2 SYGVKD. The CDR3 is made up of 13 amino acids.

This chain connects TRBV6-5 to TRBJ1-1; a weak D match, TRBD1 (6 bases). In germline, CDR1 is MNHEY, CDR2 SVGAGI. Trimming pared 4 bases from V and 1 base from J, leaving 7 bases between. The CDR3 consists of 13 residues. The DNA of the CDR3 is TGTGCCAGCAGTTGGGGACAGAACACTGAAGCTTTCTTT. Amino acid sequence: CASSWGQNTEAFF.

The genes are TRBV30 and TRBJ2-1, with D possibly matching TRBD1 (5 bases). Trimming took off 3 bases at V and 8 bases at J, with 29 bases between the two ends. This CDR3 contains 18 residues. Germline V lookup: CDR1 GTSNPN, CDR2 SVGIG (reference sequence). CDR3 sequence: CAWSTPRARGLSSDEQFF. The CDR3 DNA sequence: TGTGCCTGGAGCACACCCAGGGCCCGAGGCCTCAGCTCAGATGAGCAGTTCTTC.

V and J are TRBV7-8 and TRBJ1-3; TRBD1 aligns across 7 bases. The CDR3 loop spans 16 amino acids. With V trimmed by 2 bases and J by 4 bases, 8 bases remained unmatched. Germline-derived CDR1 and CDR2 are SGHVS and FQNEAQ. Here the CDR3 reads CASSLLKTGTGNTIYF. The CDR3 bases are TGTGCCAGCAGCTTATTGAAGACAGGGACAGGAAACACCATATATTTT.

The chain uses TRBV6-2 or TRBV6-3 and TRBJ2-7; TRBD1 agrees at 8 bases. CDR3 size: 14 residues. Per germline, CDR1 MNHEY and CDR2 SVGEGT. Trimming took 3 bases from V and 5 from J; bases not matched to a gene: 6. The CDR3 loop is CASSYRQGMDEQYF. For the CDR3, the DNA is TGTGCCAGCAGTTATCGACAGGGGATGGACGAGCAGTACTTC.

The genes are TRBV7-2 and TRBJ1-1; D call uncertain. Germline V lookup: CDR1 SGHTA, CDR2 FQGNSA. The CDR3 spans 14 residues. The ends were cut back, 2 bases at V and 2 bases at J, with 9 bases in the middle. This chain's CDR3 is CASSLSVTNTEAFF. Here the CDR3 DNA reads TGTGCCAGCAGCTTATCGGTAACTAACACTGAAGCTTTCTTT.

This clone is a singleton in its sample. Here the CDR3 DNA reads TGTGCCAGCAGCTTGTACGACATCGCCCCAGGCGACTATAATTCACCCCTCCACTTT. Translating it yields CASSLYDIAPGDYNSPLHF. This chain uses TRBV7-2 with TRBJ1-6; D is unclear. The V gene lost 3 bases and the J gene lost 3 bases, with 21 bases spanning the gap. This CDR3 contains 19 residues. Germline loops: CDR1 SGHTA, CDR2 FQGNSA.

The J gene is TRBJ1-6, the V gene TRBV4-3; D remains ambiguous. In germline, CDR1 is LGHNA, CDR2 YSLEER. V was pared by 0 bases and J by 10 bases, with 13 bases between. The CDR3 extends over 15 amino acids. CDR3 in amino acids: CASSQDLMLGSPLHF. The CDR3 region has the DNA TGCGCCAGCAGCCAAGATCTTATGCTCGGGTCACCCCTCCACTTT.

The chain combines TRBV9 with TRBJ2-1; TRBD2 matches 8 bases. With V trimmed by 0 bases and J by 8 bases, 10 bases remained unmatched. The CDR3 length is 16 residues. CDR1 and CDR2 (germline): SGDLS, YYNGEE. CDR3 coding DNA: TGTGCCAGCAGCGTAGGTGCCGGGACTAGTAACCATGAGCAGTTCTTC. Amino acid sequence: CASSVGAGTSNHEQFF.

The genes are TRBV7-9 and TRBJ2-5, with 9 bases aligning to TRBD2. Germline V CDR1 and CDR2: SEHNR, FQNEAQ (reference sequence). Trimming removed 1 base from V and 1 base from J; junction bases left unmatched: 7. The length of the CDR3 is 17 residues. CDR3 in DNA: TGTGCCAGCAGCTTAGGGTCTAGCGGGATTGGCCAAGAGACCCAGTACTTC. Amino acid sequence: CASSLGSSGIGQETQYF.

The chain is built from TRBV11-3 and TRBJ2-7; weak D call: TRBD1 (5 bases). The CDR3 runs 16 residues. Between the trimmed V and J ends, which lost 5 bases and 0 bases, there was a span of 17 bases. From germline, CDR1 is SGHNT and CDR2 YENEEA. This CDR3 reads CASSPHGTGSSYEQYF. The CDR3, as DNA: TGTGCCAGCAGCCCCCATGGTACAGGAAGCTCCTACGAGCAGTACTTC.

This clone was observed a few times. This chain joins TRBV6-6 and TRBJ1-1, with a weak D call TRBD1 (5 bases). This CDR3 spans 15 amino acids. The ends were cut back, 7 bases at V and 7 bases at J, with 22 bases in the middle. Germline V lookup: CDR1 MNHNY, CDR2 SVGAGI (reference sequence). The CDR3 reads CASTPTRQPGNEAFF. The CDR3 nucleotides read TGTGCCAGCACCCCGACGCGACAGCCTGGTAATGAAGCTTTCTTT.

The CDR3 is CASSQDAATTDTQYF. As DNA, the CDR3 is TGCGCCAGCAGCCAAGATGCGGCTACCACAGATACGCAGTATTTT. The chain uses TRBV4-3 and TRBJ2-3; D call uncertain. Germline V gene sequence: CDR1 LGHNA, CDR2 YSLEER. V was pared by 0 bases and J by 2 bases, with 9 bases between. This CDR3 comprises 15 residues.